The 28 T cell receptor beta chains reported below all come from one sample, sequenced in a study of spatial heterogeneity in lung cancer. General study points: How many expanded intratumoral alpha and beta TCRs were present tracked the tumor mutation count, which was a count of nonsynonymous mutations.

Noted time point: sample taken at primary tumor resection. MiXCR was run by TCRdb on the 5' RACE reads, yielding one entry per CDR3 protein. Of 7,000 to 8,500 distinct CDR3 sequences listed, around 5.7% are singletons. No antigen is known for these receptors. Source: lung tumor tissue, taken at surgery. These receptors originate from a male donor with early-stage non-small cell lung cancer.

This clonotype was observed a handful of times. An end of the junction differs from the germline gene, which may be a read error. The CDR3 nucleotides are TGCGCCAGCAGCTTGAACAATGAAGCTTTCTTT. Translated: CASSLNNEAFF. The chain is built from TRBV5-1 and TRBJ1-1; D remains ambiguous. The CDR3 length is 11 residues. Germline CDR1 SGHRS, CDR2 YFSETQ.

This clonotype showed up just a few times. The chain has TRBV7-6 and TRBJ1-2; maybe TRBD1 (6 bases). Deletions cut 3 bases from V and 3 bases from J, with 8 bases between. From germline, CDR1 is SGHVS and CDR2 FNYEAQ. The CDR3 extends over 13 amino acids. DNA for the CDR3: TGTGCCAGCAGCTTCGGGACACACTATGGCTACACCTTC. As protein: CASSFGTHYGYTF.

This chain uses TRBV18 with TRBJ2-7; D tentatively reads TRBD1 or TRBD2 (5 bases each). The CDR3 loop spans 15 amino acids. In germline, CDR1 is KGHSH, CDR2 LQKENI. Trimming cost V 3 bases and J 7 bases, with 19 bases left between them. The CDR3 loop is CASSPRSRETEEQYF. DNA for the CDR3: TGTGCCAGCTCACCTAGATCGAGGGAGACAGAAGAGCAGTACTTC.

Comments on this clonotype: A much more abundant neighbour one base away suggests this may be a read error. The J gene is TRBJ2-7, the V gene TRBV5-1; D gene unclear. The CDR3 totals 13 residues. The V gene's germline CDR1 is SGHRS and CDR2 YFSETQ. The CDR3 reads CASSDTASCEQYF. CDR3 DNA: TGCGCCAGCAGTGACACGGCGTCCTGCGAGCAGTACTTC.

The chain uses TRBV3-1 and TRBJ2-5; D may be TRBD1 or TRBD2 (5 bases each). V lost 3 bases, J lost 0 bases, and 8 bases lay in between. The CDR3 spans 14 residues. The germline gives CDR1 LGHDT, CDR2 YNNKEL (reference sequence). The CDR3 DNA follows: TGTGCCAGCAGCCAGCAGGGAGACCAAGAGACCCAGTACTTC. Translated: CASSQQGDQETQYF.

This clonotype was detected a few times. The chain has TRBV11-2 and TRBJ2-7, with D unresolved. Between the trimmed V and J ends, which lost 8 bases and 5 bases, there was a span of 13 bases. Germline-derived CDR1 and CDR2 are SGHAT and FQNNGV. CDR3 length: 12 amino acids. CDR3 residues: CASGRNADEQYF. CDR3 in DNA: TGTGCCAGCGGCAGAAATGCCGACGAGCAGTACTTC.

By sample fraction, this clonotype is medium-sized (0.01 to 0.1%). V gene TRBV2 combines with J gene TRBJ2-1, with a weak D call TRBD2 (6 bases). V shed 2 bases and J shed 15 bases, with 17 bases lying between them. The CDR3 extends over 13 amino acids. Germline CDR1 and CDR2: SNHLY and FYNNEI. CDR3 nucleotide sequence: TGTGCCAGCAGTGAATCGGAGACTAGAGATATGTTCTTC. It specifies CASSESETRDMFF. The whole variable domain, remainder taken from reference TRBV2 and TRBJ2-1, is EPEVTQTPSHQVTQMGQEVILRCVPISNHLYFYWYRQILGQKVEFLVSFYNNEISEKSEIFDDQFSVERPDGSNFTLKIRSTKLEDSAMYFCASSESETRDMFFGPGTRLTVL.

This clonotype was observed at least ten times. The DNA for the CDR3 is TGTGCCAGCAGCGCTGTTGGACAGGGGGCAAGGGGTGAGCAGTTCTTC. This codes for CASSAVGQGARGEQFF. V and J are TRBV9 and TRBJ2-1, with TRBD1 matching over 11 bases. Germline assignment: CDR1 SGDLS and CDR2 YYNGEE. This CDR3 region has 16 residues. V shed 3 bases, J shed 9 bases, and the junction held 11 bases outside the gene matches.

V is TRBV15 and J is TRBJ2-1; possibly TRBD1 for D (6 bases). The CDR3 is 17 residues long. The germline CDR1 and CDR2 sequences are LNHNV and YYDKDF (reference sequence). V lost 0 bases to trimming and J lost 5 bases, with 17 bases between them. The CDR3, as DNA: TGTGCCACCAGCAGAGAGATTATTACCAGGGGAAACAATGAGCAGTTCTTC. This encodes CATSREIITRGNNEQFF.

This clonotype was detected ten times or more. This rearrangement joins TRBV2 to TRBJ2-7; 7 bases match TRBD1. The CDR3 runs 13 residues. Germline assignment: CDR1 SNHLY and CDR2 FYNNEI. J was trimmed by 2 bases and V by 11 bases; bases with no gene match: 9. As DNA, the CDR3 is TGTGCCGGCCAGGGACAGTCGACCTACGAGCAGTACTTC. This codes for CAGQGQSTYEQYF.

In its sample, this clonotype was seen a few times. The chain employs TRBV4-1 and TRBJ1-4; D remains unclear. Germline V gene data show CDR1 as MGHRA and CDR2 as YSYEKL. V was trimmed by 4 bases and J by 10 bases, leaving 13 bases between them. This CDR3 comprises 13 residues. The CDR3 sequence: CASSPRTQGKLFF. The CDR3, as DNA: TGCGCCAGCAGCCCTCGGACGCAAGGAAAACTGTTTTTT.

This clonotype was seen at least ten times. The V call is TRBV3-1, the J call TRBJ1-4; D is ambiguous. CDR3 length: 15 amino acids. The germline V and J ends were trimmed by 4 bases and 7 bases, with 16 bases remaining between them. CDR1 is LGHDT and CDR2 is YNNKEL in the germline V gene (reference sequence). CDR3 in amino acids: CASSLTSGVGEKLFF. CDR3 in DNA: TGTGCCAGCAGCCTAACGTCCGGGGTGGGTGAAAAACTGTTTTTT.

This clonotype showed up many times. The genes are TRBV6-1 and TRBJ2-5; no clear D. The V end was cut by 4 bases, the J end by 4 bases, with 7 bases between. The CDR3 contains 12 residues. CDR1 is MNHNS and CDR2 is SASEGT in the germline V gene. The DNA for the CDR3 is TGTGCCAGCAGTGTTTGGGCAGAGACCCAGTACTTC. Translated, it gives CASSVWAETQYF.

By share of the sample, this clonotype is medium-sized (0.01 to 0.1%). This chain connects TRBV10-3 to TRBJ1-2, with 9 bases lining up with TRBD1. Trimming removed 0 bases from V and 5 bases from J; junction bases left unmatched: 1. Germline V CDR1 and CDR2: ENHRY, SYGVKD. This CDR3 has 14 amino acids. DNA for the CDR3: TGTGCCATCAGTGAGTCCGGGACAGGGTATGGCTACACCTTC. It codes for CAISESGTGYGYTF.

This clonotype has a count of ten or more. The genes are TRBV5-1 and TRBJ2-7; no clear D gene. This CDR3 is 15 amino acids long. Trimming shortened V by 2 bases and J by 0 bases, and 12 bases separated the two germline ends. Germline V lookup: CDR1 SGHRS, CDR2 YFSETQ. CDR3 amino acids: CASSFAGPSSYEQYF. CDR3 sequence (DNA): TGCGCCAGCAGCTTCGCTGGACCCTCCTCCTACGAGCAGTACTTC.

At least ten counts were recorded for this clonotype. The chain recombines TRBV9 with TRBJ1-6; D might be TRBD1 (6 bases). This CDR3 region has 17 residues. Germline CDR1 is SGDLS and CDR2 is YYNGEE. Trimming cost V 3 bases and J 0 bases, with 13 bases left between them. CDR3 coding DNA: TGTGCCAGCAGCGAGACAGGATCCCGCTCCTATAATTCACCCCTCCACTTT. Its protein product is CASSETGSRSYNSPLHF.

The table lists this clonotype with many counts. The chain is built from TRBV7-6 and TRBJ2-7; 8 positions match TRBD1. V lost 1 base to trimming and J lost 4 bases; unmatched junction nucleotides: 3. In germline, CDR1 is SGHVS, CDR2 FNYEAQ. The CDR3 spans 14 residues. The CDR3 here is CASSLDRGDYEQYF. The CDR3 DNA reads as TGTGCCAGCAGCTTAGACAGGGGGGATTACGAGCAGTACTTC. The full variable domain, completed using reference TRBV7-6 and TRBJ2-7, is GAGVSQSPRYKVTKRGQDVALRCDPISGHVSLYWYRQALGQGPEFLTYFNYEAQQDKSGLPNDRFSAERPEGSISTLTIQRTEQRDSAMYRCASSLDRGDYEQYFGPGTRLTVT.

This clonotype was seen only a few times. The V and J genes are TRBV28 and TRBJ2-7; 10 bases align to TRBD2. Trimming cost V 6 bases and J 7 bases; bases outside gene matches: 9. CDR1 and CDR2 (germline): MDHEN, SYDVKM. The CDR3 has 14 amino acids. For the CDR3, the DNA is TGTGCCAGCAGCGGGGGTAGCGGGAGGTTTGAGCAGTACTTC. This codes for CASSGGSGRFEQYF.

At least ten counts were recorded for this clonotype. As DNA, the CDR3 is TGTGCCAGCGCAGTCGACCTCTACGAGCAGTACTTC. Its translation is CASAVDLYEQYF. The chain recombines TRBV27 with TRBJ2-7; D gene unclear. Germline V gene sequence: CDR1 MNHEY, CDR2 SMNVEV (reference sequence). CDR3 length: 12 amino acids. Trimming left V 8 bases short and J 3 bases short, with 11 bases between.

This clonotype is labeled as large. The rearrangement joins TRBV27 to TRBJ2-1, with D possibly matching TRBD2 (6 bases). Trimming pared 5 bases from V and 1 base from J, leaving 12 bases between. The CDR3 contains 15 residues. Germline V gene data show CDR1 as MNHEY and CDR2 as SMNVEV (reference sequence). The CDR3 loop is CASSPGLLSYNEQFF. CDR3 coding DNA: TGTGCCAGCAGTCCAGGACTATTATCCTACAATGAGCAGTTCTTC.

This clonotype has ten or more counts. The germline gene is not matched at one end of the junction; a read error may be the cause. The rearrangement uses TRBV5-6 and TRBJ1-2; 9 nucleotides align to TRBD1. The CDR3 covers 11 residues. Germline V CDR1 and CDR2: SGHDT, YYEEEE. The CDR3 spells CASSGGQGSAF. The CDR3 bases are TGTGCCAGCAGCGGGGGACAGGGTTCAGCCTTC. Full variable domain (rest looked up from reference TRBV5-6 and TRBJ1-2): DAGVTQSPTHLIKTRGQQVTLRCSPKSGHDTVSWYQQALGQGPQFIFQYYEEEERQRGNFPDRFSGHQFPNYSSELNVNALLLGDSALYLCASSGGQGSAFGSGTRLTVV.

This clonotype was seen many times. The V gene is TRBV28, the J gene TRBJ1-5; D gene ambiguous. Germline lookup yields CDR1 MDHEN and CDR2 SYDVKM. Trimming cost V 7 bases and J 8 bases, with 21 bases left between them. The CDR3 sequence is 15 residues long. CDR3: CASMETKRGVEPQHF. CDR3 in DNA: TGTGCCAGCATGGAGACAAAGCGGGGTGTGGAGCCCCAGCATTTT.

This clonotype was seen ten or more times. The chain is built from TRBV7-2 and TRBJ2-7; 11 bases agree with TRBD2. This CDR3 spans 15 amino acids. The germline CDR1 and CDR2 sequences are SGHTA and FQGNSA. With 3 bases clipped from V and 4 bases from J, the junction kept 5 bases outside the gene matches. The CDR3 nucleotides are TGTGCCAGCAGCTTTAGCGGGGGGGAACCATACGAGCAGTACTTC. As protein: CASSFSGGEPYEQYF. The whole variable domain, filled in from reference TRBV7-2 and TRBJ2-7, reads GAGVSQSPSNKVTEKGKDVELRCDPISGHTALYWYRQSLGQGLEFLIYFQGNSAPDKSGLPSDRFSAERTGGSVSTLTIQRTQQEDSAVYLCASSFSGGEPYEQYFGPGTRLTVT.

To note about this clonotype: This may be a read error, as it is one base from a much larger clone. The rearrangement links TRBV4-1 to TRBJ2-4; D uncertain. The CDR3 is made up of 13 amino acids. Per the germline V gene, CDR1 is MGHRA and CDR2 is YSYEKL. The V end lost 0 bases, the J end lost 8 bases, and 8 bases lay between the germline ends. CDR3 DNA sequence: TGCGCCAGCAGCCAAGATCATGGTTACATTCAGTACTTC. It codes for CASSQDHGYIQYF.

In its sample, this clonotype ranks as medium-sized. The rearrangement links TRBV3-1 to TRBJ1-5; D is uncertain. Per the germline V gene, CDR1 is LGHDT and CDR2 is YNNKEL (reference sequence). CDR3 length: 13 residues. Trimming left V 0 bases short and J 7 bases short, with 7 bases between. CDR3 sequence reads: CASSQDLRQPQHF. For the CDR3, the DNA is TGTGCCAGCAGCCAAGATCTAAGACAGCCCCAGCATTTT.

Concerning this clonotype: A much larger clone lies a single base off, so this may be a read error. The V gene is TRBV20-1, the J gene TRBJ2-6, with D possibly being TRBD1 or TRBD2 (5 bases each). CDR1 is DFQATT and CDR2 is SNEGSKA in the germline V gene (reference sequence). There are 15 residues in the CDR3. As DNA, the CDR3 is TGCAGTGCTAGAGATCCCGGGGCTGGGGTCAACGTCCTGACTTTC. It is translated as CSARDPGAGVNVLTF.

The V and J genes are TRBV28 and TRBJ1-4, with 7 bases aligning to TRBD1. From germline, CDR1 is MDHEN and CDR2 SYDVKM. The CDR3 covers 14 residues. V was pared by 6 bases and J by 6 bases, with 7 bases of the junction left unmatched. This CDR3 reads CASSPGQKDEKLFF. As DNA, the CDR3 is TGTGCCAGCAGCCCGGGACAGAAAGATGAAAAACTGTTTTTT.

This clonotype was seen many times. The chain combines TRBV15 with TRBJ2-6; 8 nucleotides match TRBD1. The CDR3 runs to 19 residues. V lost 0 bases, J lost 2 bases, and 9 bases stayed unmatched. The germline gives CDR1 LNHNV, CDR2 YYDKDF (reference sequence). For the CDR3, the DNA is TGTGCCACCAGCAGAGATTGGACAGGGTCAACAGCTGGGGCCAACGTCCTGACTTTC. Translating gives CATSRDWTGSTAGANVLTF.